Following are 9 T cell receptor beta chains from one sample sequenced in a study of blood T cell repertoires in COVID-19. Assay used: immunoSEQ multiplex PCR; TCRdb lists only in-frame clones, some missing. The sample consists of 210,000 or so clones, 89% of them appearing once. The sequenced sample was peripheral blood. The receptors originated from a woman in her 40s with acute or convalescent COVID-19.

The chain carries TRBV12-3 or TRBV12-4 and TRBJ1-2, with D unclear. Trimming stripped 7 bases from V and 5 bases from J, with 14 bases between. The CDR3 has 13 amino acids. The CDR3 bases are TGTGCCAGCACCTCTGGAGGCGGTTATGGCTACACCTTC. Translated: CASTSGGGYGYTF.

This rearrangement joins TRBV11-2 to TRBJ1-2, with 10 bases that match TRBD1. The CDR3 spans 15 residues. V trimming: 5 bases; J trimming: 6 bases; junction bases outside the gene matches: 9. CDR1 and CDR2 from the germline V gene are SGHAT and FQNNGV. The CDR3: CASSNRDRGPNGYTF. DNA for the CDR3: TGTGCCAGCAGCAACCGGGACAGGGGCCCCAATGGCTACACCTTC.

This chain connects TRBV7-9 to TRBJ2-4; D gene uncertain. Deletions cut 5 bases from V and 5 bases from J, with 13 bases between. The CDR3 has 14 amino acids. The V gene's germline CDR1 is SEHNR and CDR2 FQNEAQ (reference sequence). The CDR3 loop reads CASSASTWENIQYF. The CDR3 DNA sequence: TGTGCCAGCAGCGCTTCGACTTGGGAAAACATTCAGTACTTC.

For the CDR3, the DNA is TGTGCCAGCAGCTCCACAGGGACTAGCGGGGCAGATACGCAGTATTTT. Translating it yields CASSSTGTSGADTQYF. The rearrangement joins TRBV13 to TRBJ2-3; TRBD2 agrees at 13 bases. Looked up from germline, CDR1 is PRHDT and CDR2 is FYEKMQ (reference sequence). The CDR3 extends over 16 amino acids. Losses at the gene ends were 4 bases for V and 4 bases for J; bases not matched to a gene: 5.

This clone was detected only a few times. J is TRBJ1-2 and V is TRBV10-3; D gene uncertain. The CDR3 runs 13 residues. Germline CDR1 ENHRY, CDR2 SYGVKD. V lost 4 bases to trimming and J lost 4 bases, with 10 bases between them. The CDR3: CAISGYGSYGYTF. In nucleotides, the CDR3 is TGTGCCATCAGTGGATACGGTTCCTATGGCTACACCTTC.

This CDR3 is CASSELDSYGYTF. CDR3 bases: TGTGCCAGCAGTGAACTGGACAGCTATGGCTACACCTTC. V usage is TRBV2 and J usage is TRBJ1-2, with TRBD1 as a possible D gene (6 bases). Trimming cost V 2 bases and J 4 bases, with 8 bases left between them. CDR1 and CDR2 (germline): SNHLY, FYNNEI. The CDR3 is 13 amino acids.

The rearrangement links TRBV5-5 to TRBJ1-1; no clear D. The CDR3 extends over 14 amino acids. Per germline, CDR1 SGHKS and CDR2 YYEKEE (reference sequence). Trimming stripped 0 bases from V and 1 base from J, with 7 bases between. DNA for the CDR3: TGTGCCAGCAGCTTGGGTGAGGGGAACACTGAAGCTTTCTTT. This encodes CASSLGEGNTEAFF.

The V and J genes are TRBV5-4 and TRBJ1-2, with TRBD1 matching 9 bases. Germline V gene sequence: CDR1 SGHNT, CDR2 YYREEE (reference sequence). This CDR3 contains 18 residues. J was trimmed by 0 bases and V by 3 bases; bases with no gene match: 12. CDR3 DNA sequence: TGTGCCAGCAGCTCCGCCGGGACAGGGAATAAAGCTAACTATGGCTACACCTTC. Its translation: CASSSAGTGNKANYGYTF. Variable domain in full (rest from reference TRBV5-4 and TRBJ1-2): ETGVTQSPTHLIKTRGQQVTLRCSSQSGHNTVSWYQQALGQGPQFIFQYYREEENGRGNFPPRFSGLQFPNYSSELNVNALELDDSALYLCASSSAGTGNKANYGYTFGSGTRLTVV.

This clone showed up just a few times. This chain connects TRBV10-2 to TRBJ1-6; unclear D gene. With 0 bases removed from V and 6 bases from J, the gap between germline ends came to 9 bases. Germline lookup yields CDR1 WSHSY and CDR2 SAAADI. This CDR3 is built from 15 residues. The CDR3 region has the DNA TGCGCCAGCAGTGAGTCACGGGTGATTAATTCACCCCTCCACTTT. Protein product: CASSESRVINSPLHF.